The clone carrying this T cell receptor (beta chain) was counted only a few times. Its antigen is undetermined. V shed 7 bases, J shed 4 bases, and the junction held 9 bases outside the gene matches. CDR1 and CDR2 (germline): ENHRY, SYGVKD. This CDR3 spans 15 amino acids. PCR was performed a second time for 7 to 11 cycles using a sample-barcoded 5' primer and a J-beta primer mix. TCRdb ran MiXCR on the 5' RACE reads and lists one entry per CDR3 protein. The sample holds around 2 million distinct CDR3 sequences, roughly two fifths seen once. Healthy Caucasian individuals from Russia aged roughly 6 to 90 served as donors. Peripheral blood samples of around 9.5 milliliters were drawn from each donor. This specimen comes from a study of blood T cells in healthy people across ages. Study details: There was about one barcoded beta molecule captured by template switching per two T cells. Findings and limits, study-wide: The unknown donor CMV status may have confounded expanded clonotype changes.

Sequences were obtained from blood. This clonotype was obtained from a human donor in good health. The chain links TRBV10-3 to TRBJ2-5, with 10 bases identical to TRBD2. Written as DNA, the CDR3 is TGTGCCATCAAACTCAGCGGGGGGGCTAGAGAGACCCAGTACTTC. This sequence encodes CAIKLSGGARETQYF.